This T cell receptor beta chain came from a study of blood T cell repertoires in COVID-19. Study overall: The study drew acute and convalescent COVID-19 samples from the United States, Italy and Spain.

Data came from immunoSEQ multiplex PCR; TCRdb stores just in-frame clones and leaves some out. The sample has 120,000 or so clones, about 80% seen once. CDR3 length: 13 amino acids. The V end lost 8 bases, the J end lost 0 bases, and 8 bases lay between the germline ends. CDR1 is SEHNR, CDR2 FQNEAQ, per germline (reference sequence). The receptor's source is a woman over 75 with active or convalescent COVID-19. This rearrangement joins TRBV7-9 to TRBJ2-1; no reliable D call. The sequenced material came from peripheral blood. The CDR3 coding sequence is TGTGCCAGCGGCCCTAGCTCCTACAATGAGCAGTTCTTC. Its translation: CASGPSSYNEQFF.